One and the same sample provided the 29 T cell receptor beta chains below, sequenced in a study of T cell clonotyping in hematopoietic cell transplantation. Libraries were prepared by immunoSEQ multiplex PCR; TCRdb keeps only in-frame clonotypes and omits some of them. The table lists 10,000 to 15,000 clones, more than 80% of them singletons, with 1.2% in the top ten. Input material: peripheral blood mononuclear cells. The receptor set was obtained from a man younger than 45 in good health. Some clones in this sample may be carry-over from other donors' samples.

V and J are TRBV30 and TRBJ2-7; the D gene is possibly TRBD2 (8 bases). Trimming stripped 3 bases from V and 7 bases from J, with 13 bases between. The germline CDR1 and CDR2 sequences are GTSNPN and SVGIG (reference sequence). The length of the CDR3 is 12 residues. This CDR3 reads CAWSGRGREQYF. Here the CDR3 DNA reads TGTGCCTGGAGCGGGAGGGGGCGGGAGCAGTACTTC.

The V gene is TRBV27, the J gene TRBJ2-7, with a possible D match to TRBD2 (6 bases). V lost 3 bases, J lost 3 bases, and 12 bases lay in between. This CDR3 comprises 14 residues. From germline, CDR1 is MNHEY and CDR2 SMNVEV (reference sequence). CDR3: CASSLRGGVYEQYF. The CDR3, as DNA: TGTGCCAGCAGTTTGAGGGGAGGCGTCTACGAGCAGTACTTC.

The chain couples TRBV29-1 to TRBJ2-5; 7 bases are a match to TRBD1. Germline values: CDR1 SQVTM, CDR2 ANQGSEA. CDR3 length: 12 residues. V shed 6 bases, J shed 5 bases, and the junction held 6 bases outside the gene matches. CDR3 sequence: CSVSGTDETQYF. CDR3 DNA sequence: TGCAGCGTCTCCGGGACAGACGAGACCCAGTACTTC. Full variable domain (outside the CDR3, taken from reference TRBV29-1 and TRBJ2-5): SAVISQKPSRDICQRGTSLTIQCQVDSQVTMMFWYRQQPGQSLTLIATANQGSEATYESGFVIDKFPISRPNLTFSTLTVSNMSPEDSSIYLCSVSGTDETQYFGPGTRLLVL.

Remarks on this clone: The germline gene is not matched at one end of the junction; a read error may be the cause. The J gene is TRBJ1-1, the V gene TRBV4-1; D is perhaps TRBD1 (5 bases). This CDR3 comprises 13 residues. The germline CDR1 and CDR2 sequences are MGHRA and YSYEKL. The CDR3 DNA sequence: TGCGCCAGCAGCCAAGAGTGGGGCTATGAACCTTTCTTT. Protein: CASSQEWGYEPFF.

V and J are TRBV6-5 and TRBJ1-2; D might be TRBD1 (5 bases). The CDR3 runs to 12 residues. Germline CDR1 is MNHEY and CDR2 is SVGAGI. Trimming took 6 bases from V and 7 from J, leaving 12 bases between them. The CDR3 reads CASREGAGGYTF. The CDR3, as DNA: TGTGCCAGCAGGGAAGGGGCAGGTGGCTACACCTTC.

The chain uses TRBV30 and TRBJ2-2; D gene uncertain. V gave up 5 bases and J gave up 3 bases, with 10 bases separating them. CDR3 size: 13 residues. Germline V gives CDR1 GTSNPN, CDR2 SVGIG (reference sequence). CDR3 amino acids: CAWPARDTGELFF. The CDR3, as DNA: TGTGCCTGGCCGGCAAGGGACACCGGGGAGCTGTTTTTT.

This chain uses TRBV7-8 with TRBJ2-3, with a possible D match to TRBD2 (7 bases). The V gene lost 5 bases and the J gene lost 3 bases, with 24 bases spanning the gap. This CDR3 is built from 18 residues. From germline, CDR1 is SGHVS and CDR2 FQNEAQ. The CDR3 nucleotides read TGTGCCAGCAGCATCCACCGGGGGGCGCGGGAGAAGACAGATACGCAGTATTTT. It codes for CASSIHRGAREKTDTQYF.

This chain uses TRBV27 with TRBJ1-1; 7 positions match TRBD1. Trimming at V came to 7 bases and at J to 1 base, leaving 3 bases not matched to a gene. The CDR3 totals 13 residues. Germline lookup yields CDR1 MNHEY and CDR2 SMNVEV (reference sequence). Here the CDR3 reads CASIGTANTEAFF. Written as DNA, the CDR3 is TGTGCCAGCATAGGGACAGCGAACACTGAAGCTTTCTTT.

The rearrangement joins TRBV5-4 to TRBJ1-2; 9 bases are shared with TRBD1. Germline lookup yields CDR1 SGHNT and CDR2 YYREEE (reference sequence). The CDR3 spans 16 residues. V lost 5 bases, J lost 8 bases, and 16 bases stayed unmatched. The CDR3 nucleotides are TGTGCCAGCAGGAGAGGGACAGGGTATGAGGTAGGAGGCTACACCTTC. This translates into CASRRGTGYEVGGYTF.

This clone was detected only a few times. The chain recombines TRBV20-1 with TRBJ2-7, with unresolved D. The CDR3 length is 11 residues. V was clipped by 7 bases and J by 2 bases, with 9 bases between them. CDR1 is DFQATT and CDR2 is SNEGSKA in the germline V gene (reference sequence). The CDR3 is CSVLVAYEQYF. The CDR3 coding sequence is TGCAGTGTGTTAGTTGCCTACGAGCAGTACTTC.

The chain carries TRBV30 and TRBJ1-5; D perhaps matches TRBD1 (5 bases). The CDR3 totals 16 residues. Looked up from germline, CDR1 is GTSNPN and CDR2 is SVGIG (reference sequence). V gave up 2 bases and J gave up 3 bases, with 17 bases separating them. CDR3 sequence reads: CAWSPGLISTNQPQHF. Written as DNA, the CDR3 is TGTGCCTGGAGTCCGGGACTCATTTCTACCAATCAGCCCCAGCATTTT.

The rearrangement joins TRBV9 to TRBJ2-5; 14 nucleotides agree with TRBD2. CDR3 length: 18 amino acids. The germline CDR1 and CDR2 sequences are SGDLS and YYNGEE. The ends lost 5 bases at V and 2 bases at J; junction bases unmatched: 11. For the CDR3, the DNA is TGTGCCAGCAGTTACGGGACTAGCGGGAGAAGGGGTCAAGAGACCCAGTACTTC. Residues: CASSYGTSGRRGQETQYF.

The rearrangement uses TRBV23-1 and TRBJ1-5; possible D gene TRBD1, 5 bases. TRBV23-1 falls under the ORF class, with uncertain function. The CDR3 length is 11 residues. The V and J ends lost 10 bases and 5 bases respectively, with 9 bases between them. The CDR3 nucleotides are TGCGCCAACTACAGGTATCAGCCCCAGCATTTT. Protein sequence: CANYRYQPQHF.

This chain connects TRBV7-2 to TRBJ1-1; possibly TRBD1 for D (6 bases). The CDR3 is 14 amino acids. The V and J ends lost 5 bases and 2 bases respectively, with 12 bases between them. CDR1 is SGHTA and CDR2 is FQGNSA in the germline V gene. This CDR3 is CASSTGQLNTEAFF. CDR3 DNA: TGTGCCAGCAGCACGGGACAACTCAACACTGAAGCTTTCTTT.

V and J are TRBV2 and TRBJ2-2; TRBD1 agrees at 11 bases. J was trimmed by 8 bases and V by 5 bases; bases with no gene match: 7. The CDR3 is 15 amino acids. The V gene's germline CDR1 is SNHLY and CDR2 FYNNEI. Written as DNA, the CDR3 is TGTGCCAGCAGTAGGACAGGGGGCATAGGTGGGGAGCTGTTTTTT. Protein product: CASSRTGGIGGELFF.

The chain employs TRBV6-4 and TRBJ2-6; D is unclear. V shed 0 bases and J shed 4 bases, with 4 bases lying between them. This CDR3 comprises 14 residues. CDR1 and CDR2 from the germline V gene are MRHNA and SNTAGT. Here the CDR3 reads CASSDSHGANVLTF. In nucleotides, the CDR3 is TGTGCCAGCAGTGACTCACACGGGGCCAACGTCCTGACTTTC.

This clone was found a few times. The V gene is TRBV2, the J gene TRBJ2-7; TRBD1 matches 11 bases. The ends lost 6 bases at V and 5 bases at J; junction bases unmatched: 9. CDR1 is SNHLY and CDR2 is FYNNEI in the germline V gene. The CDR3 loop spans 15 amino acids. Here the CDR3 DNA reads TGTGCCAGCAGCCCCCCCGGGACAGGGGGGGACGAGCAGTACTTC. This gives the protein CASSPPGTGGDEQYF.

V and J are TRBV15 and TRBJ2-5; D is ambiguous. Germline CDR1 LNHNV, CDR2 YYDKDF (reference sequence). The CDR3 consists of 13 residues. V lost 0 bases and J 4 bases, leaving 6 bases between the germline ends. This chain's CDR3 is CATSRDPGETQYF. CDR3 DNA: TGTGCCACCAGCAGAGATCCTGGAGAGACCCAGTACTTC.

The CDR3 reads CATSRDDRRRTYGYTF. CDR3 DNA sequence: TGTGCCACCAGCAGAGATGATAGGCGACGGACATATGGCTACACCTTC. V and J are TRBV15 and TRBJ1-2, with D possibly being TRBD1 (5 bases). Trimming shortened V by 0 bases and J by 5 bases, and 16 bases separated the two germline ends. The CDR3 has 16 amino acids. Germline values: CDR1 LNHNV, CDR2 YYDKDF (reference sequence).

This clone was counted a single time. This chain links TRBV30 with TRBJ2-5; 12 bases are a match to TRBD2. Trimming cost V 4 bases and J 12 bases; bases outside gene matches: 6. The CDR3 sequence is 12 residues long. The germline CDR1 and CDR2 sequences are GTSNPN and SVGIG (reference sequence). CDR3 in DNA: TGTGCCTGGACTGCTAGCGGGAGGGCCAAGTACTTC. This sequence encodes CAWTASGRAKYF.

CDR3 sequence reads: CASSSLSADTQYF. The CDR3 bases are TGCGCCAGCAGCTCCCTTAGTGCAGATACGCAGTATTTT. This chain uses TRBV5-1 with TRBJ2-3; D is unclear. This CDR3 has 13 amino acids. Trimming removed 3 bases at V and 4 bases at J, with 9 bases between. In germline, CDR1 is SGHRS, CDR2 YFSETQ.

The chain carries TRBV25-1 and TRBJ1-2; D unclear. Trimming pared 5 bases from V and 6 bases from J, leaving 16 bases between. The CDR3 sequence is 14 residues long. The V gene's germline CDR1 is MGHDK and CDR2 SYGVNS. CDR3 in amino acids: CASSFPAAGHGYTF. The CDR3 DNA follows: TGTGCCAGCAGTTTCCCCGCAGCCGGTCATGGCTACACCTTC.

This clone came up once. The V gene is TRBV27, the J gene TRBJ2-3; no clear D. The CDR3 extends over 13 amino acids. In germline, CDR1 is MNHEY, CDR2 SMNVEV (reference sequence). V shed 7 bases and J shed 0 bases, with 8 bases lying between them. The CDR3 spells CASKVTSTDTQYF. CDR3 sequence (DNA): TGTGCCAGCAAAGTCACGAGCACAGATACGCAGTATTTT.

The chain is built from TRBV6-1 and TRBJ2-7; 8 nucleotides line up with TRBD2. The CDR3 is made up of 14 amino acids. Trimming removed 5 bases from V and 2 bases from J; junction bases left unmatched: 5. Germline lookup yields CDR1 MNHNS and CDR2 SASEGT. The chain's CDR3 is CASSSGLGPYEQYF. DNA for the CDR3: TGTGCCAGCAGTTCGGGACTAGGACCCTACGAGCAGTACTTC.

This sequence joins TRBV7-2 and TRBJ1-6; TRBD1 matches 7 bases. From germline, CDR1 is SGHTA and CDR2 FQGNSA. This CDR3 has 14 residues. J gave up 7 bases and V 5 bases, and 5 bases lay outside the gene matches. The CDR3: CASSNTGENSPLHF. DNA for the CDR3: TGTGCCAGCAGCAACACAGGGGAGAATTCACCCCTCCACTTT. The full variable domain, completed using reference TRBV7-2 and TRBJ1-6, is GAGVSQSPSNKVTEKGKDVELRCDPISGHTALYWYRQSLGQGLEFLIYFQGNSAPDKSGLPSDRFSAERTGGSVSTLTIQRTQQEDSAVYLCASSNTGENSPLHFGNGTRLTVT.

J is TRBJ1-2 and V is TRBV11-3; no clear D. V was shortened by 4 bases and J by 7 bases, with 10 bases between the two germline ends. In germline, CDR1 is SGHNT, CDR2 YENEEA. CDR3 size: 12 residues. CDR3 sequence: CASSSGIGGYTF. CDR3 DNA sequence: TGTGCCAGCAGCTCTGGGATCGGTGGCTACACCTTC.

The chain couples TRBV6-6 to TRBJ2-1, with D possibly TRBD1 on 7 matching bases. V was clipped by 0 bases and J by 4 bases, with 13 bases between them. The CDR3 length is 16 residues. Germline V gene lookup returns CDR1 MNHNY and CDR2 SVGAGI (reference sequence). The CDR3 loop is CASSYSGRGDYNEQFF. Written as DNA, the CDR3 is TGTGCCAGCAGTTACTCGGGCAGGGGGGATTACAATGAGCAGTTCTTC.

In its sample, this clone was seen a few times. The chain uses TRBV5-4 and TRBJ2-5; a possible D gene is TRBD1 (5 bases). Per germline, CDR1 SGHNT and CDR2 YYREEE (reference sequence). CDR3 length: 13 amino acids. Trimming removed 1 base from V and 5 bases from J, with 9 bases in between. DNA for the CDR3: TGTGCCAGCAGCTTGCCAGGGATGGAGACCCAGTACTTC. Translating it yields CASSLPGMETQYF.

This chain joins TRBV6-5 and TRBJ1-1; 12 nucleotides match TRBD1. The CDR3 has 15 residues. Germline CDR1 is MNHEY and CDR2 is SVGAGI. The V and J ends lost 5 bases and 7 bases, in that order; junction bases with no gene match: 8. The CDR3 nucleotides read TGTGCCAGCAGTACACGGGACAGGGGGCGGGGTGAAGCTTTCTTT. Amino acid sequence: CASSTRDRGRGEAFF.